One sample yielded the 27 T cell receptor beta chains listed below, sequenced in a study of shared clonotypes between healthy human individuals. Repertoires were generated with immunoSEQ multiplex PCR, while TCRdb's copy carries only in-frame clones and drops some. Among roughly 1.5 million clones listed, about 98% were seen once. The source material was naive CD4+ T cells sorted from blood. Subset reported: CD45RA+ positively selected. These receptors were obtained from a man aged 25-45 years in good health.

The chain joins TRBV4-3 to TRBJ2-3, with TRBD2 identical over 7 bases. V was clipped by 1 base and J by 4 bases; unmatched bases: 8. The CDR3 covers 16 residues. Germline V gives CDR1 LGHNA, CDR2 YSLEER. The CDR3 bases are TGCGCCAGCAGCCAAGGAAGCGGGATCCTGCCAGATACGCAGTATTTT. The encoded protein is CASSQGSGILPDTQYF.

In its sample, this clone was seen once. The chain has TRBV19 and TRBJ2-7; TRBD1 matches at 11 bases. CDR1 and CDR2 from the germline V gene are LNHDA and SQIVND (reference sequence). V gave up 10 bases and J gave up 6 bases; unmatched junction bases: 8. CDR3 size: 13 residues. In nucleotides, the CDR3 is TGTGCCAATTCCGGGACAGGGGGTGGCGAGCAGTACTTC. Its protein product is CANSGTGGGEQYF.

The table lists this clone with a count of one. The chain couples TRBV5-1 to TRBJ2-3, with no clear D. This CDR3 comprises 14 residues. Germline loops: CDR1 SGHRS, CDR2 YFSETQ. The V and J ends lost 4 bases and 2 bases respectively, with 11 bases between them. The CDR3 DNA is TGCGCCAGCAGCCCCTGGCGTTTCACAGATACGCAGTATTTT. Translation: CASSPWRFTDTQYF.

The gene calls are TRBV12-5 and TRBJ2-5; D gene uncertain. V was trimmed by 6 bases and J by 2 bases, leaving 4 bases between them. The germline gives CDR1 LGHNT, CDR2 FRNRAP. This CDR3 comprises 11 residues. This CDR3 is CASGTQETQYF. In DNA, the CDR3 is TGTGCTAGTGGCACTCAAGAGACCCAGTACTTC.

The genes are TRBV5-1 and TRBJ2-1; D remains ambiguous. Germline V gene sequence: CDR1 SGHRS, CDR2 YFSETQ. The CDR3 length is 14 residues. The germline V and J ends were trimmed by 0 bases and 3 bases, with 7 bases remaining between them. The CDR3 DNA is TGCGCCAGCAGCTTGGTCGCAGTCTACAATGAGCAGTTCTTC. Residues: CASSLVAVYNEQFF.

This clone was found once. The CDR3 region is CASSLFTGQGEQFF. The DNA of the CDR3 is TGTGCCAGCAGTTTATTTACCGGACAGGGGGAACAGTTCTTC. This rearrangement joins TRBV27 to TRBJ2-1, with 10 bases fitting TRBD1. CDR1 is MNHEY, CDR2 SMNVEV, per germline (reference sequence). This CDR3 is built from 14 residues. Trimming removed 1 base from V and 13 bases from J; junction bases left unmatched: 7.

This rearrangement joins TRBV6-5 to TRBJ1-1; D might be TRBD1 (6 bases). This CDR3 spans 14 amino acids. With 5 bases removed from V and 8 bases from J, the gap between germline ends came to 18 bases. The germline CDR1 and CDR2 sequences are MNHEY and SVGAGI. The CDR3 loop reads CASSTGAGRIEAFF. The CDR3 coding sequence is TGTGCCAGCAGTACGGGGGCAGGGCGTATAGAAGCTTTCTTT.

The chain joins TRBV15 to TRBJ1-1; tentatively, D is TRBD1 (5 bases). V was clipped by 1 base and J by 2 bases, with 8 bases between them. The CDR3 runs 14 residues. Per germline, CDR1 LNHNV and CDR2 YYDKDF (reference sequence). The CDR3 DNA reads as TGTGCCACCAGCAGAGCCGGGGGAAACACTGAAGCTTTCTTT. It specifies CATSRAGGNTEAFF.

This clone was observed a single time. The chain joins TRBV2 to TRBJ2-5, with 8 positions matching TRBD1. CDR1 and CDR2 (germline): SNHLY, FYNNEI. J gave up 7 bases and V 6 bases, and 7 bases lay outside the gene matches. This CDR3 is built from 13 residues. CDR3 residues: CASRPTGDATQYF. DNA of the CDR3: TGTGCCAGCAGGCCGACAGGGGATGCGACCCAGTACTTC.

The chain is built from TRBV6-6 and TRBJ2-2, with 8 bases identical to TRBD1. This CDR3 has 14 amino acids. J lost 4 bases, V lost 5 bases, and 3 bases had no gene match. Germline V lookup: CDR1 MNHNY, CDR2 SVGAGI (reference sequence). The CDR3 is CASSDTGGTGELFF. As DNA, the CDR3 is TGTGCCAGCAGTGATACAGGGGGCACCGGGGAGCTGTTTTTT.

The gene calls are TRBV5-6 and TRBJ2-1; D perhaps matches TRBD2 (5 bases). The CDR3 length is 13 residues. From germline, CDR1 is SGHDT and CDR2 YYEEEE. V dropped 1 base and J dropped 8 bases, with 10 bases sitting between them. The CDR3 is CASSLSWEYEQFF. The DNA of the CDR3 is TGTGCCAGCAGCTTGTCGTGGGAGTATGAGCAGTTCTTC.

V usage is TRBV11-2 and J usage is TRBJ1-1; D is uncertain. Germline V gene data show CDR1 as SGHAT and CDR2 as FQNNGV. V was trimmed by 5 bases and J by 4 bases, leaving 17 bases between them. The CDR3 extends over 15 amino acids. This chain's CDR3 is CASSPIRGRTTEAFF. As DNA, the CDR3 is TGTGCCAGCAGCCCTATACGGGGAAGAACCACTGAAGCTTTCTTT.

This chain uses TRBV9 with TRBJ2-1, with D hard to call. Deletions cut 0 bases from V and 4 bases from J, with 8 bases between. The CDR3 runs to 14 residues. Per germline, CDR1 SGDLS and CDR2 YYNGEE. CDR3 sequence (DNA): TGTGCCAGCAGCGTAGAGGCTCAGTACAATGAGCAGTTCTTC. This codes for CASSVEAQYNEQFF.

This chain links TRBV30 with TRBJ2-7; 8 bases align to TRBD2. Germline V gene sequence: CDR1 GTSNPN, CDR2 SVGIG (reference sequence). This CDR3 has 14 amino acids. The ends lost 2 bases at V and 2 bases at J; junction bases unmatched: 5. Here the CDR3 reads CAWSSGGGTYEQYF. As DNA, the CDR3 is TGTGCCTGGAGTTCCGGGGGGGGAACCTACGAGCAGTACTTC.

The chain couples TRBV28 to TRBJ1-5, with no clear D. The CDR3 runs 9 residues. CDR1 and CDR2 (germline): MDHEN, SYDVKM. Trimming took 7 bases from V and 15 from J, leaving 10 bases between them. The CDR3 DNA follows: TGTGCCAGCAAGGACGCTTCGCATTTT. Translating it yields CASKDASHF.

This clone occurred once. The chain recombines TRBV27 with TRBJ2-3; no reliable D call. This CDR3 is 16 amino acids long. Germline CDR1 is MNHEY and CDR2 is SMNVEV (reference sequence). V lost 1 base and J 5 bases, leaving 16 bases between the germline ends. The CDR3 is CASSLYGGAGVDTQYF. DNA of the CDR3: TGTGCCAGCAGTTTATACGGCGGAGCCGGCGTAGATACGCAGTATTTT.

This chain links TRBV27 with TRBJ1-2; TRBD1 matches at 7 bases. This CDR3 has 13 residues. V lost 6 bases and J lost 4; bases outside the gene matches: 5. CDR1 is MNHEY and CDR2 is SMNVEV in the germline V gene (reference sequence). CDR3 DNA sequence: TGTGCCAGCAGGCCGACAGGGATCTATGGCTACACCTTC. This translates into CASRPTGIYGYTF.

The chain recombines TRBV5-1 with TRBJ2-7; D perhaps matches TRBD1 (5 bases). Between the trimmed V and J ends, which lost 0 bases and 3 bases, there was a span of 10 bases. In germline, CDR1 is SGHRS, CDR2 YFSETQ. This CDR3 contains 14 residues. The CDR3 DNA is TGCGCCAGCAGCTTGGCTCTGGGGCTCTACGAGCAGTACTTC. It encodes CASSLALGLYEQYF.

The gene calls are TRBV9 and TRBJ2-3; no clear D gene. Germline loops: CDR1 SGDLS, CDR2 YYNGEE. CDR3 length equals 13 residues. V dropped 7 bases and J dropped 9 bases, with 18 bases sitting between them. In DNA form, the CDR3 reads TGTGCCAGCGGCCCGAACATAGATGGGACGCAGTATTTT. It encodes CASGPNIDGTQYF.

The chain employs TRBV10-3 and TRBJ2-1; TRBD2 aligns across 15 bases. Germline V gene lookup returns CDR1 ENHRY and CDR2 SYGVKD. The length of the CDR3 is 17 residues. V shed 4 bases and J 7 bases; nucleotides not matched to a gene: 8. DNA for the CDR3: TGTGCCATCAGTGTCTCCCCAGGGACTAGCGGGAGGAATGAGCAGTTCTTC. Its protein product is CAISVSPGTSGRNEQFF.

Concerning this clone: Other DNA sequences in the same sample also yield this CDR3. The V call is TRBV28, the J call TRBJ1-2; possible D gene TRBD1, 5 bases. V gave up 5 bases and J gave up 8 bases, with 12 bases separating them. This CDR3 has 12 residues. Germline CDR1 MDHEN, CDR2 SYDVKM. The CDR3 here is CASSLGGYGYTF. In nucleotides, the CDR3 is TGTGCCAGCAGTCTCGGGGGGTACGGCTACACCTTC.

This clone was observed once. The gene calls are TRBV5-4 and TRBJ2-5; D may be TRBD2 (6 bases). From germline, CDR1 is SGHNT and CDR2 YYREEE (reference sequence). This CDR3 has 14 amino acids. V lost 4 bases to trimming and J lost 2 bases, with 12 bases between them. CDR3 bases: TGTGCCAGCAGCGAGGGACTTTTACAAGAGACCCAGTACTTC. Protein sequence: CASSEGLLQETQYF.

The genes are TRBV5-1 and TRBJ1-2; TRBD1 aligns across 7 bases. V lost 2 bases to trimming and J lost 1 base; unmatched junction nucleotides: 11. CDR1 and CDR2 (germline): SGHRS, YFSETQ. This CDR3 is built from 17 residues. CDR3 region: CASSFGGTDPLNYGYTF. As DNA, the CDR3 is TGCGCCAGCAGCTTTGGTGGGACAGACCCGCTTAACTATGGCTACACCTTC.

The rearrangement joins TRBV14 to TRBJ2-2, with TRBD2 as a possible D gene (5 bases). With 3 bases removed from V and 6 bases from J, the gap between germline ends came to 11 bases. CDR3 size: 14 residues. The germline V gene encodes CDR1 SGHDN and CDR2 FVKESK. The CDR3 DNA is TGTGCCAGCAGCCACCCTCAGGACTCCGGGGAGCTGTTTTTT. Encoded protein: CASSHPQDSGELFF. Based on the CDR3 plus reference TRBV14 and TRBJ2-2, the full variable domain is EAGVTQFPSHSVIEKGQTVTLRCDPISGHDNLYWYRRVMGKEIKFLLHFVKESKQDESGMPNNRFLAERTGGTYSTLKVQPAELEDSGVYFCASSHPQDSGELFFGEGSRLTVL.

The chain couples TRBV18 to TRBJ1-2; 10 nucleotides match TRBD1. With V trimmed by 2 bases and J by 5 bases, 2 bases remained unmatched. From germline, CDR1 is KGHSH and CDR2 LQKENI. The CDR3 is 14 residues long. CDR3 DNA sequence: TGTGCCAGCTCACCATCGGGACAGGGGTATGGCTACACCTTC. Protein sequence: CASSPSGQGYGYTF. The whole variable domain, filled in from reference TRBV18 and TRBJ1-2, reads NAGVMQNPRHLVRRRGQEARLRCSPMKGHSHVYWYRQLPEEGLKFMVYLQKENIIDESGMPKERFSAEFPKEGPSILRIQQVVRGDSAAYFCASSPSGQGYGYTFGSGTRLTVV.

This sequence joins TRBV11-2 and TRBJ2-7; D gene unclear. V dropped 4 bases and J dropped 2 bases, with 6 bases sitting between them. Germline CDR1 and CDR2: SGHAT and FQNNGV. The CDR3 runs 12 residues. CDR3: CASSSGPYEQYF. The CDR3, as DNA: TGTGCCAGCAGCTCGGGCCCCTACGAGCAGTACTTC.

This sequence joins TRBV5-4 and TRBJ2-3; D unresolved. The CDR3 length is 13 residues. Per germline, CDR1 SGHNT and CDR2 YYREEE (reference sequence). The V and J ends lost 4 bases and 0 bases respectively, with 6 bases between them. CDR3 bases: TGTGCCAGCAGCGCTCGAAGCACAGATACGCAGTATTTT. It codes for CASSARSTDTQYF.